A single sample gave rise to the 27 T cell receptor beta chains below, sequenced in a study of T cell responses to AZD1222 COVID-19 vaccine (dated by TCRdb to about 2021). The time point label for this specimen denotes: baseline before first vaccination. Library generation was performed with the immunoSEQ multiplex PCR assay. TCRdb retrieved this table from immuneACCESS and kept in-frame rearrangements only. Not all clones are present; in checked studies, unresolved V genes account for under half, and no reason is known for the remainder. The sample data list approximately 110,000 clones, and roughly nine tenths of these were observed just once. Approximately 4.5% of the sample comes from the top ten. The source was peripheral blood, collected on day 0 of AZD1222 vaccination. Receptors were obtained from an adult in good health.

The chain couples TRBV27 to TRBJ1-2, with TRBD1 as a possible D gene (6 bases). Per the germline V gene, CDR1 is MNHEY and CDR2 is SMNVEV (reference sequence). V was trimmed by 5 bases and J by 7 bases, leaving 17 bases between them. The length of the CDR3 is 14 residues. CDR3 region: CASSQTGGWGGYTF. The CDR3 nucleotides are TGTGCCAGCAGTCAAACCGGGGGCTGGGGTGGCTACACCTTC.

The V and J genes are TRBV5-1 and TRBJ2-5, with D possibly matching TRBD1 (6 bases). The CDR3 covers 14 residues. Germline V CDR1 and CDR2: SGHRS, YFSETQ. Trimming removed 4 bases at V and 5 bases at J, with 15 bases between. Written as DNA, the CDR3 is TGCGCCAGCAGCCGGGACACGGTTGGGGAGACCCAGTACTTC. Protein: CASSRDTVGETQYF.

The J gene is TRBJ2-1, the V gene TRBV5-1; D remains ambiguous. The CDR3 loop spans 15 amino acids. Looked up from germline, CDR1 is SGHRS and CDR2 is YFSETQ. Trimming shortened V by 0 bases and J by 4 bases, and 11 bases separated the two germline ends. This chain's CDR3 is CASSLGRLEYNEQFF. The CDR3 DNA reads TGCGCCAGCAGCTTGGGGCGGCTAGAGTACAATGAGCAGTTCTTC. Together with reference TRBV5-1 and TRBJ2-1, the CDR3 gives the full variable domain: KAGVTQTPRYLIKTRGQQVTLSCSPISGHRSVSWYQQTPGQGLQFLFEYFSETQRNKGNFPGRFSGRQFSNSRSEMNVSTLELGDSALYLCASSLGRLEYNEQFFGPGTRLTVL.

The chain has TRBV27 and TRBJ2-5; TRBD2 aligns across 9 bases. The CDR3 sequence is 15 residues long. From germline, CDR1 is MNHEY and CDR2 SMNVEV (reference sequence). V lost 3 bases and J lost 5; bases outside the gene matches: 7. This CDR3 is CASSFGSGGSETQYF. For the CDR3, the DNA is TGTGCCAGCAGTTTCGGTAGCGGGGGTTCTGAGACCCAGTACTTC.

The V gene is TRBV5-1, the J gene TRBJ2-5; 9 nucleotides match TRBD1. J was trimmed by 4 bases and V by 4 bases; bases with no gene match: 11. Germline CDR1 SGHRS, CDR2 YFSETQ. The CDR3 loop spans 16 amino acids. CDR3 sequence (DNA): TGCGCCAGCAGCCGGGGGGACAGGGAAGGGCGAGAGACCCAGTACTTC. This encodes CASSRGDREGRETQYF.

The CDR3 DNA sequence: TGTGCCAGCAGTTTTGGTATAAGGGGTGGTGGCTACACCTTC. As protein: CASSFGIRGGGYTF. The chain uses TRBV6-5 and TRBJ1-2; D possibly corresponds to TRBD1 (5 bases). The germline V gene encodes CDR1 MNHEY and CDR2 SVGAGI. V was clipped by 4 bases and J by 7 bases, with 16 bases between them. The CDR3 loop spans 14 amino acids.

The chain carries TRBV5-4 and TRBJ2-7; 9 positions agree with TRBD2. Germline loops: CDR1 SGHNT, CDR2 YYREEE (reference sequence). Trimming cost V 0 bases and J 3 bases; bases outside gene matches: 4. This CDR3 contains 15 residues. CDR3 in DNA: TGTGCCAGCAGCTTGGGCGGGACTAGCAACTACGAGCAGTACTTC. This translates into CASSLGGTSNYEQYF.

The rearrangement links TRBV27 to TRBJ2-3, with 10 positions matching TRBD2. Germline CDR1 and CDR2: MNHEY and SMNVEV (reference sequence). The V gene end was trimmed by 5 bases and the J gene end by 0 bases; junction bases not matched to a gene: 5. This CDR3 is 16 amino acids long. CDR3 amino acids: CASSPTTSGSTDTQYF. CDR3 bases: TGTGCCAGCAGTCCAACGACTAGCGGGAGCACAGATACGCAGTATTTT.

The CDR3 DNA follows: TGCAGTGCTAGTTCGGGACAGGGTTTCAACGAGCAGTACTTC. This codes for CSASSGQGFNEQYF. The chain links TRBV20-1 to TRBJ2-7; 9 bases line up with TRBD1. V was pared by 3 bases and J by 5 bases, with 8 bases of the junction left unmatched. Germline loops: CDR1 DFQATT, CDR2 SNEGSKA (reference sequence). The CDR3 extends over 14 amino acids.

The CDR3 sequence: CASSLGPRRVERQDSPLHF. For the CDR3, the DNA is TGCGCCAGCAGCTTGGGACCCCGCAGGGTCGAACGTCAGGATTCACCCCTCCACTTT. The genes are TRBV5-1 and TRBJ1-6; D may be TRBD1 (5 bases). V lost 0 bases and J 8 bases, leaving 24 bases between the germline ends. Germline CDR1 reads SGHRS; CDR2 reads YFSETQ. This CDR3 is 19 amino acids long.

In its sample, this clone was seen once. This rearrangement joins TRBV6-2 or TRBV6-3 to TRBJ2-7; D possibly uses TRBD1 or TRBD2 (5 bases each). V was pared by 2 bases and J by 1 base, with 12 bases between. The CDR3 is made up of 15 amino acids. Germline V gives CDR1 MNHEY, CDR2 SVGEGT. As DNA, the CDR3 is TGTGCCAGCAGTTACCCGGGGACCGCTTCCTACGAGCAGTACTTC. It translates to CASSYPGTASYEQYF.

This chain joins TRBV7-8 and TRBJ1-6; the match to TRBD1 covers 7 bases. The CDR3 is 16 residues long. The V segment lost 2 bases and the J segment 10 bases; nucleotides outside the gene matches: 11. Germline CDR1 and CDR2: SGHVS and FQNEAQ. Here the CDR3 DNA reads TGTGCCAGCAGCTTAAGGCAGGGGGGGAGCGAATCACCCCTCCACTTT. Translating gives CASSLRQGGSESPLHF.

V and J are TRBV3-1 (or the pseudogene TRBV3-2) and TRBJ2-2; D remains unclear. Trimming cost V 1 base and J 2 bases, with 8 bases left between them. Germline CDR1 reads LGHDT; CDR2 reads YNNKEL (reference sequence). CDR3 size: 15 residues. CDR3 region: CASSQGYTNTGELFF. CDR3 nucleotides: TGTGCCAGCAGCCAAGGGTACACTAACACCGGGGAGCTGTTTTTT.

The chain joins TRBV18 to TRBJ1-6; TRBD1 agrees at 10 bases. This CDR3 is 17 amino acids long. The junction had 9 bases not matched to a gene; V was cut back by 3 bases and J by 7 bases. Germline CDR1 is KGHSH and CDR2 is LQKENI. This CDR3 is CASSPRPTGQGNSPLHF. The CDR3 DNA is TGTGCCAGCTCACCCCGGCCTACGGGACAGGGGAATTCACCCCTCCACTTT.

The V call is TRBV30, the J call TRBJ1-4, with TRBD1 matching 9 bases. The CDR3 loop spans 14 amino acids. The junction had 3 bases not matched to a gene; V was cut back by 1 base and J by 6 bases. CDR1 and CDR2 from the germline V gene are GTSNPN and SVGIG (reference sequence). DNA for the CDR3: TGTGCCTGGAGTGGGGGACAGGGTGATGAAAAACTGTTTTTT. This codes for CAWSGGQGDEKLFF.

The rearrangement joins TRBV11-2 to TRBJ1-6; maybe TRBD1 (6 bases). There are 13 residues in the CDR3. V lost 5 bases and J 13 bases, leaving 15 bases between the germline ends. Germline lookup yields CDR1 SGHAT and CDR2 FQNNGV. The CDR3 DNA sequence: TGTGCCAGCAGCGTTGACAGGAGGAGGCCCCTCCACTTT. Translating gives CASSVDRRRPLHF.

The CDR3 DNA follows: TGTGCCAGCAGCTTAGCGGTACTAGCGGCCGAAGGGGATACGCAGTATTTT. It encodes CASSLAVLAAEGDTQYF. The chain carries TRBV7-9 and TRBJ2-3; TRBD2 matches at 8 bases. The CDR3 sequence is 17 residues long. V was pared by 0 bases and J by 6 bases, with 11 bases of the junction left unmatched. Germline loops: CDR1 SEHNR, CDR2 FQNEAQ (reference sequence).

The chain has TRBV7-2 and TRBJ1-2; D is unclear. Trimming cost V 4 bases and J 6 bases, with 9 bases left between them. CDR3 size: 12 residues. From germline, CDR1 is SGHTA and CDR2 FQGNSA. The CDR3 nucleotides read TGTGCCAGCAGCTCCTCGGTGGATGGCTACACCTTC. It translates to CASSSSVDGYTF.

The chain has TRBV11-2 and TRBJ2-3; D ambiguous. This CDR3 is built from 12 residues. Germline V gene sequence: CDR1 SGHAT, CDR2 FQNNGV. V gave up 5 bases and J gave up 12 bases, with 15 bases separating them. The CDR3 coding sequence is TGTGCCAGCAGCCCCCTTCCCCCTTTTCAGTATTTT. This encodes CASSPLPPFQYF.

The CDR3 DNA follows: TGTGCCAGCAGTTACAGGGGTGATTCACCCCTCCACTTT. This codes for CASSYRGDSPLHF. The V and J genes are TRBV6-2 or TRBV6-3 and TRBJ1-6; D is perhaps TRBD1 (5 bases). The V and J ends lost 2 bases and 8 bases respectively, with 7 bases between them. Germline CDR1 MNHEY, CDR2 SVGEGT. CDR3 length equals 13 residues.

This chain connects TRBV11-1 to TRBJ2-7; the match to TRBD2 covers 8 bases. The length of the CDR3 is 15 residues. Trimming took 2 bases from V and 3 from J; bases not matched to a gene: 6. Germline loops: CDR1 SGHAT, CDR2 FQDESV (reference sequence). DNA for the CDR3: TGTGCCAGCAGCTTAACCAGCGGGAGTAGCTACGAGCAGTACTTC. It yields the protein CASSLTSGSSYEQYF.

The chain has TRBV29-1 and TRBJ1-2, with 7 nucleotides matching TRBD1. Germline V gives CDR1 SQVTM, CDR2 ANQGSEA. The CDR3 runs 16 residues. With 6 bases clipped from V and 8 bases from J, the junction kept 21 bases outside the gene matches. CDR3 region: CSVVVLGQQLLSGYTF. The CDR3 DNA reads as TGCAGCGTGGTGGTCCTGGGACAGCAGTTGCTTAGCGGCTACACCTTC.

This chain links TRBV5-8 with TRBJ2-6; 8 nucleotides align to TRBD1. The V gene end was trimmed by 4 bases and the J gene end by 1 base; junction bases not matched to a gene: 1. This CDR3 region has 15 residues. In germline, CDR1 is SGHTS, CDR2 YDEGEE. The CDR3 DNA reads TGTGCCAGCAGCGGACAGGGATCTGGGGCCAACGTCCTGACTTTC. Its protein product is CASSGQGSGANVLTF.

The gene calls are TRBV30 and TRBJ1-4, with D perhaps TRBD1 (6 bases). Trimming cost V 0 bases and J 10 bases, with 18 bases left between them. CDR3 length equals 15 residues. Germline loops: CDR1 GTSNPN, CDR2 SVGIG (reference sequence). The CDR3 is CAWSVPSLLGGKLFF. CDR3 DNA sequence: TGTGCCTGGAGTGTACCCAGTCTGTTAGGGGGAAAACTGTTTTTT.

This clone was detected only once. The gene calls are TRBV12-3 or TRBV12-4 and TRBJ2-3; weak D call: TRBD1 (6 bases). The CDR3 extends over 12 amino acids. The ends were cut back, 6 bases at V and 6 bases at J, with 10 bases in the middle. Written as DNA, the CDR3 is TGTGCCAGCAGCGGAACAGGGGATACGCAGTATTTT. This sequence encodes CASSGTGDTQYF.

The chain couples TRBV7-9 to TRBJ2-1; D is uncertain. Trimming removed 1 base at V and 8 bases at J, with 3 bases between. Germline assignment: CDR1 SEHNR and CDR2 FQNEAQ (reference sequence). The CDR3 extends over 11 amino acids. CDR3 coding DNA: TGTGCCAGCAGCTTAGGAGATGAGCAGTTCTTC. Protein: CASSLGDEQFF.

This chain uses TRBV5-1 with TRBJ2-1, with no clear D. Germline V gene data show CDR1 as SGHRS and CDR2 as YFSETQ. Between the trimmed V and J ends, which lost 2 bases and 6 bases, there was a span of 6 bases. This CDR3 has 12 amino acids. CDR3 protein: CASSFTTNEQFF. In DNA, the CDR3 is TGCGCCAGCAGCTTCACGACCAATGAGCAGTTCTTC.